This T cell receptor beta chain came from a study of T cell responses to AZD1222 COVID-19 vaccine. A remark on this clone: What it binds is unknown.

Looked up from germline, CDR1 is LGHNA and CDR2 is YNFKEQ. V shed 0 bases, J shed 3 bases, and the junction held 13 bases outside the gene matches. The CDR3 covers 18 residues. TCRdb keeps only in-frame clones here, not all; method: immunoSEQ multiplex PCR. The sample lists approximately 84,000 clones; over 75% were seen once. Notes on the study in general: Among vaccine-associated CD4 TCRs, coverage spanned spike, with dominance at 160-218 and 743-854.

The source of this sequence is an adult in good health. The sample here was peripheral blood, taken on day 0 of AZD1222 vaccination. V gene TRBV4-2 combines with J gene TRBJ2-7, with 8 bases matching TRBD1. CDR3 amino acids: CASSQDSIWAGGDYEQYF. The CDR3 DNA is TGTGCCAGCAGCCAAGATTCAATTTGGGCAGGGGGCGACTACGAGCAGTACTTC.